This TCR beta chain derives from a study of T cells after yellow fever vaccination. The overall study: For low cell numbers, libraries were made with SMART-Seq v4 Ultra Low Input.

Study observations and caveats: Relatively few clonotypes were ones that appeared in both CD4 and CD8 compartments. A weaker but faster secondary response was observed, peaking on day 5 versus 15. Clones that expanded after primary vaccination mostly reappeared after the booster (just over 95% CD4, 88% CD8).

There are many counts of this clonotype. What it binds is unknown. V was shortened by 1 base and J by 5 bases, with 12 bases between the two germline ends. The CDR3 is made up of 14 amino acids. CDR1 LGHDT and CDR2 YNNKEL come from the germline V gene (reference sequence). TCRdb re-called the 5' RACE reads through MiXCR, storing one row per CDR3 protein. The sample contains 25,000 to 30,000 distinct CDR3 sequences, 5% of which appear only once. This chain connects TRBV3-1 to TRBJ2-7; TRBD2 is a possible D gene (6 bases). The origin of this receptor is a man under 40 who received the YFV17D yellow fever vaccine. The sequencing used CD8+ T cells sorted from PBMCs, collected 10 days after the yellow fever booster vaccination. The CDR3 is CASSQAGEGDEQYF. The CDR3 region has the DNA TGTGCCAGCAGCCAAGCGGGAGAGGGCGACGAGCAGTACTTC.